The present T cell receptor (beta chain) was sequenced within a study of identical twins. V was cut by 3 bases and J by 0 bases, with 9 bases left in between. The CDR3 length is 14 residues. Using its own MiXCR run on the 5' RACE reads, TCRdb lists one record per CDR3 protein. The sample records 450,000 or so distinct CDR3 sequences, 13% to 15% being singletons. This clonotype was recorded a few times. Separately, the same data were catalogued under a study of yellow fever vaccine responses in identical twins.

Sequenced material: CD4+ T cells sorted from blood. The receptor was derived from a woman under 30 in good health. The chain combines TRBV12-3 or TRBV12-4 with TRBJ2-7, with no clear D. CDR3 residues: CASSLRLSSYEQYF. The CDR3 region has the DNA TGTGCCAGCAGTTTGAGGTTAAGCTCCTACGAGCAGTACTTC.